The 30 T cell receptor beta chains listed next were all sequenced from one sample in a study of shared clonotypes between healthy human individuals. Using immunoSEQ multiplex PCR, the repertoire was profiled, and TCRdb retains in-frame clones only, with some absent. Of a few hundred thousand clones in the sample, around 97% were seen once. Sequencing input: naive CD4+ T cells sorted from blood. The sample's subset: CD45RA+ positively selected. The receptor source for this set is a woman aged 30 to 39 in good health.

This clone was observed a single time. The chain joins TRBV2 to TRBJ1-4; tentative D call: TRBD1 (5 bases). Germline lookup yields CDR1 SNHLY and CDR2 FYNNEI. V lost 5 bases and J lost 5, with 9 bases in between. There are 13 residues in the CDR3. The CDR3: CASSSWGNEKLFF. The CDR3 coding sequence is TGTGCCAGCAGTAGCTGGGGGAATGAAAAACTGTTTTTT.

The chain has TRBV28 and TRBJ2-3, with 9 nucleotides matching TRBD1. The ends lost 10 bases at V and 6 bases at J; junction bases unmatched: 5. Germline V gives CDR1 MDHEN, CDR2 SYDVKM. This CDR3 is built from 12 residues. CDR3 sequence: CATAQGADTQYF. CDR3 bases: TGTGCCACCGCACAGGGGGCGGATACGCAGTATTTT.

The V call is TRBV10-1, the J call TRBJ2-1; 8 bases match TRBD1. V shed 2 bases and J 8 bases; nucleotides not matched to a gene: 5. The germline V gene encodes CDR1 WNHNN and CDR2 SYGVQD (reference sequence). The CDR3 totals 14 residues. In DNA form, the CDR3 reads TGCGCCAGCAGTGAGGGGACAGGTTCTCATGAGCAGTTCTTC. Protein: CASSEGTGSHEQFF.

The chain employs TRBV2 and TRBJ1-2; D possibly corresponds to TRBD1 (6 bases). This CDR3 is 13 amino acids long. V lost 6 bases and J 4 bases, leaving 12 bases between the germline ends. Germline assignment: CDR1 SNHLY and CDR2 FYNNEI. Written as DNA, the CDR3 is TGTGCCAGCAGGACCCGGGACATCTATGGCTACACCTTC. Translating gives CASRTRDIYGYTF.

The gene calls are TRBV5-1 and TRBJ1-2; D not certain. The CDR3 sequence is 13 residues long. CDR1 is SGHRS, CDR2 YFSETQ, per germline. V lost 0 bases to trimming and J lost 7 bases, with 10 bases between them. CDR3 region: CASSLAGIGGYTF. The CDR3 DNA reads TGCGCCAGCAGCTTGGCCGGGATCGGTGGCTACACCTTC.

The chain is built from TRBV2 and TRBJ2-3, with 9 bases matching TRBD1. Trimming at V came to 6 bases and at J to 6 bases, leaving 7 bases not matched to a gene. This CDR3 is 14 amino acids long. Germline CDR1 and CDR2: SNHLY and FYNNEI. In nucleotides, the CDR3 is TGTGCCAGCAGGAGGACAGGGGTTACGGATACGCAGTATTTT. It codes for CASRRTGVTDTQYF.

V is TRBV6-6 and J is TRBJ2-3; TRBD1 matches 11 bases. This CDR3 region has 14 residues. Germline V lookup: CDR1 MNHNY, CDR2 SVGAGI (reference sequence). The junction had 2 bases not matched to a gene; V was cut back by 6 bases and J by 3 bases. CDR3 nucleotides: TGTGCCAGCAGGGACAGGGGGCAAACAGATACGCAGTATTTT. It is translated as CASRDRGQTDTQYF.

The chain joins TRBV18 to TRBJ2-2; a weak D match, TRBD1 (6 bases). Per germline, CDR1 KGHSH and CDR2 LQKENI. This CDR3 has 18 residues. V lost 2 bases and J 5 bases, leaving 21 bases between the germline ends. CDR3 sequence: CASSPTTPTGWLTGELFF. For the CDR3, the DNA is TGTGCCAGCTCACCAACCACTCCAACAGGGTGGCTTACCGGGGAGCTGTTTTTT.

This clone was seen only a few times. This chain uses TRBV7-9 with TRBJ2-7; no clear D gene. The V end lost 2 bases, the J end lost 4 bases, and 6 bases lay between the germline ends. Germline V lookup: CDR1 SEHNR, CDR2 FQNEAQ (reference sequence). This CDR3 region has 12 residues. The CDR3 region is CASSLQNYEQYF. The CDR3 region has the DNA TGTGCCAGCAGCTTACAGAATTACGAGCAGTACTTC.

This clone appeared a single time. The sample carries other DNA sequences with the same CDR3. This sequence joins TRBV6-4 and TRBJ2-3; D unclear. The length of the CDR3 is 12 residues. Germline V gene lookup returns CDR1 MRHNA and CDR2 SNTAGT. Between the trimmed V and J ends, which lost 0 bases and 2 bases, there was a span of 0 bases. DNA of the CDR3: TGTGCCAGCAGTGACTCCACAGATACGCAGTATTTT. As protein: CASSDSTDTQYF.

The rearrangement uses TRBV27 and TRBJ1-1; D not resolved. The CDR3 has 13 amino acids. Trimming took 5 bases from V and 7 from J, leaving 14 bases between them. Per germline, CDR1 MNHEY and CDR2 SMNVEV (reference sequence). CDR3 sequence: CASSKDRRYEAFF. The CDR3 coding sequence is TGTGCCAGCAGTAAGGACCGCAGATATGAAGCTTTCTTT.

The chain has TRBV18 and TRBJ2-1; D is unclear. The germline V gene encodes CDR1 KGHSH and CDR2 LQKENI. This CDR3 has 12 residues. Trimming took 5 bases from V and 12 from J, leaving 14 bases between them. Written as DNA, the CDR3 is TGTGCCAGCTCATCGGTAACCGTGGGGCAGTTCTTC. This codes for CASSSVTVGQFF. The full variable domain, completed using reference TRBV18 and TRBJ2-1, is NAGVMQNPRHLVRRRGQEARLRCSPMKGHSHVYWYRQLPEEGLKFMVYLQKENIIDESGMPKERFSAEFPKEGPSILRIQQVVRGDSAAYFCASSSVTVGQFFGPGTRLTVL.

This clone was seen only once. The V gene is TRBV27, the J gene TRBJ1-1; D remains unclear. Germline V gene lookup returns CDR1 MNHEY and CDR2 SMNVEV (reference sequence). Trimming removed 3 bases from V and 5 bases from J, with 10 bases in between. CDR3 size: 13 residues. CDR3 bases: TGTGCCAGCAGTTTTCTAATTCGGACTGAAGCTTTCTTT. It encodes CASSFLIRTEAFF.

This chain links TRBV28 with TRBJ1-2; 8 bases are a match to TRBD1. The CDR3 runs to 15 residues. After removal of 4 bases from V and 2 bases from J, the junction contained 6 bases not matched to a gene. CDR1 and CDR2 (germline): MDHEN, SYDVKM. This chain's CDR3 is CASSSTGAANYGYTF. Written as DNA, the CDR3 is TGTGCCAGCAGTTCGACAGGGGCCGCCAACTATGGCTACACCTTC.

The chain couples TRBV12-5 to TRBJ2-2; possibly TRBD2 for D (7 bases). From germline, CDR1 is LGHNT and CDR2 FRNRAP. Trimming removed 11 bases at V and 5 bases at J, with 24 bases between. CDR3 size: 16 residues. Here the CDR3 DNA reads TGTGCTCGGGGGGCAAACGCGGGGGAGGGGACCGGGGAGCTGTTTTTT. Its protein product is CARGANAGEGTGELFF.

The J gene is TRBJ1-4, the V gene TRBV5-1; the match to TRBD1 covers 8 bases. CDR1 is SGHRS and CDR2 is YFSETQ in the germline V gene. The CDR3 spans 16 residues. V trimming: 5 bases; J trimming: 2 bases; junction bases outside the gene matches: 8. This chain's CDR3 is CASRPSTGATNEKLFF. The CDR3 DNA follows: TGCGCCAGCAGACCGTCGACAGGGGCCACTAATGAAAAACTGTTTTTT.

The CDR3 region has the DNA TGTGCCAGCTCACCAGGCTCTGGCCTGAGCTCCTACAATGAGCAGTTCTTC. This gives the protein CASSPGSGLSSYNEQFF. This rearrangement joins TRBV18 to TRBJ2-1; D is undetermined. The V end lost 2 bases, the J end lost 0 bases, and 14 bases lay between the germline ends. Germline values: CDR1 KGHSH, CDR2 LQKENI. The CDR3 totals 17 residues.

The rearrangement joins TRBV5-8 to TRBJ2-5; a weak D match, TRBD2 (7 bases). V lost 1 base to trimming and J lost 4 bases, with 14 bases between them. This CDR3 comprises 15 residues. Germline V gene data show CDR1 as SGHTS and CDR2 as YDEGEE. CDR3 sequence reads: CASSLRGGFGETQYF. The CDR3 nucleotides read TGTGCCAGCAGCTTGCGCGGGGGCTTTGGAGAGACCCAGTACTTC.

The genes are TRBV5-1 and TRBJ2-3; 12 bases are a match to TRBD2. CDR1 and CDR2 from the germline V gene are SGHRS and YFSETQ. Trimming removed 6 bases from V and 4 bases from J; junction bases left unmatched: 21. There are 20 residues in the CDR3. In DNA, the CDR3 is TGCGCCAGCACCATCGGACAGTTTTGGGCTAGCGGGAGGGCAGCAGATACGCAGTATTTT. Translating gives CASTIGQFWASGRAADTQYF.

This clone appeared once. The J gene is TRBJ2-2, the V gene TRBV7-9, with D unclear. Germline CDR1 is SEHNR and CDR2 is FQNEAQ (reference sequence). This CDR3 is 12 amino acids long. Trimming stripped 2 bases from V and 7 bases from J, with 5 bases between. CDR3 protein: CASSLSNGELFF. For the CDR3, the DNA is TGTGCCAGCAGCTTATCAAACGGGGAGCTGTTTTTT.

The chain carries TRBV6-1 and TRBJ2-2; D assignment may be TRBD1 or TRBD2 (5 bases each). Germline V gene data show CDR1 as MNHNS and CDR2 as SASEGT. V was shortened by 6 bases and J by 4 bases, with 12 bases between the two germline ends. This CDR3 spans 14 amino acids. This CDR3 reads CASSNLGTTGELFF. DNA of the CDR3: TGTGCCAGCAGCAATCTGGGGACCACCGGGGAGCTGTTTTTT.

The rearrangement links TRBV5-8 to TRBJ1-5; D gene uncertain. The V end lost 3 bases, the J end lost 2 bases, and 9 bases lay between the germline ends. CDR1 is SGHTS, CDR2 YDEGEE, per germline. The CDR3 covers 14 residues. CDR3 amino acids: CASSWRYRNQPQHF. CDR3 DNA: TGTGCCAGCAGCTGGAGGTATCGCAATCAGCCCCAGCATTTT.

V usage is TRBV9 and J usage is TRBJ2-3, with D uncertain. Trimming stripped 0 bases from V and 6 bases from J, with 11 bases between. Per germline, CDR1 SGDLS and CDR2 YYNGEE. The CDR3 is made up of 14 amino acids. The DNA of the CDR3 is TGTGCCAGCAGCGTAGAAACGGTGGGGGATACGCAGTATTTT. Protein sequence: CASSVETVGDTQYF.

J is TRBJ2-6 and V is TRBV27; TRBD1 aligns across 10 bases. This CDR3 region has 18 residues. V gave up 3 bases and J gave up 4 bases; unmatched junction bases: 9. Germline assignment: CDR1 MNHEY and CDR2 SMNVEV (reference sequence). CDR3 residues: CASSLARQGAGGANVLTF. CDR3 nucleotides: TGTGCCAGCAGTTTGGCCCGACAGGGGGCGGGAGGGGCCAACGTCCTGACTTTC.

This chain joins TRBV7-2 and TRBJ2-2, with 13 bases lining up with TRBD2. The V gene's germline CDR1 is SGHTA and CDR2 FQGNSA. V lost 5 bases, J lost 2 bases, and 11 bases stayed unmatched. The CDR3 runs 19 residues. CDR3 coding DNA: TGTGCCAGCAGCCTGATTTGGGGACTAGCGGGGAAAAACACCGGGGAGCTGTTTTTT. This codes for CASSLIWGLAGKNTGELFF. Based on the CDR3 plus reference TRBV7-2 and TRBJ2-2, the full variable domain is GAGVSQSPSNKVTEKGKDVELRCDPISGHTALYWYRQSLGQGLEFLIYFQGNSAPDKSGLPSDRFSAERTGGSVSTLTIQRTQQEDSAVYLCASSLIWGLAGKNTGELFFGEGSRLTVL.

Here the CDR3 reads CASSSTGEDQPQHF. CDR3 coding DNA: TGTGCCAGCAGTTCGACAGGGGAAGATCAGCCCCAGCATTTT. The chain recombines TRBV6-1 with TRBJ1-5; 8 nucleotides agree with TRBD1. This CDR3 has 14 amino acids. The V gene's germline CDR1 is MNHNS and CDR2 SASEGT. The junction had 5 bases not matched to a gene; V was cut back by 5 bases and J by 5 bases.

The chain employs TRBV11-3 and TRBJ2-4; D is ambiguous. Trimming took 0 bases from V and 0 from J, leaving 12 bases between them. Germline V gene data show CDR1 as SGHNT and CDR2 as YENEEA. This CDR3 is built from 17 residues. CDR3 sequence: CASSLEGGTLAKNIQYF. DNA of the CDR3: TGTGCCAGCAGCTTAGAGGGTGGAACGCTAGCCAAAAACATTCAGTACTTC.

V is TRBV18 and J is TRBJ2-7, with a tentative D call TRBD1 (6 bases). Germline lookup yields CDR1 KGHSH and CDR2 LQKENI. This CDR3 has 14 residues. Trimming removed 3 bases from V and 1 base from J, with 10 bases in between. The CDR3: CASSPRQVSYEQYF. CDR3 nucleotide sequence: TGTGCCAGCTCACCCAGACAGGTATCCTACGAGCAGTACTTC.

The chain recombines TRBV11-3 with TRBJ1-1; D is undetermined. V lost 1 base and J lost 2, with 17 bases in between. There are 17 residues in the CDR3. Germline values: CDR1 SGHNT, CDR2 YENEEA. CDR3 DNA sequence: TGTGCCAGCAGCTTAGGCCCCGCCACGGACGCTAACACTGAAGCTTTCTTT. Translation gives CASSLGPATDANTEAFF.

The chain recombines TRBV16 with TRBJ2-1; the D is unclear. CDR3 length equals 16 residues. Trimming shortened V by 4 bases and J by 0 bases, and 13 bases separated the two germline ends. Germline V gene data show CDR1 as KGHSY and CDR2 as FQNENV. CDR3 nucleotides: TGTGCCAGCAGCCCTAAGACCCGGAGCTCCTACAATGAGCAGTTCTTC. Translation: CASSPKTRSSYNEQFF.